These T cell receptor beta chains were read from a single sample in a study of tumor and adjacent non-tumor tissue in lung cancer. TCRdb itself ran the multiplex PCR reads through MiXCR, one entry per CDR3 protein. The sample holds roughly 82,000 distinct CDR3 sequences, around 76% seen once. Sequences were obtained from distant non-tumor lung tissue. The receptors here all came from a woman in her fifties or sixties with non-small cell lung cancer. Each CDR3 is given with its conserved first and last residue. D genes are given only for firm matches. Clone size is given for some rows only: seen once, a few or many times, or a class if the clone is expanded.

V gene,clone size,D gene,J gene,CDR3 protein,CDR3 DNA
TRBV11-2,medium-sized,TRBD2,TRBJ2-1,CASSLSSGGSGRDHNEQFF,TGTGCCAGCAGCTTAAGTAGCGGGGGGTCTGGGCGCGATCACAATGAGCAGTTCTTC
TRBV6-2/TRBV6-3,-,-,TRBJ1-2,CASSYNKVHIGYTF,TGTGCCAGCAGTTACAACAAGGTTCACATAGGCTACACCTTC
TRBV19,-,-,TRBJ2-2,CASTLGRNTRELFF,TGTGCCAGTACCCTGGGCCGAAACACCAGGGAGCTGTTTTTT
TRBV10-3,-,TRBD1,TRBJ2-2,CAISARQGSRTHTGELFF,TGTGCCATCAGTGCGCGACAGGGAAGCAGGACCCACACCGGGGAACTGTTTTTT
TRBV4-2,once,-,TRBJ2-1,CANSHAVEAVLYEQFF,TGTGCCAACAGCCATGCAGTAGAGGCGGTCCTCTATGAGCAGTTCTTC
TRBV29-1,-,-,TRBJ2-7,CSAVRDVSSYEQYF,TGCAGCGCGGTCCGGGATGTAAGCTCCTACGAGCAGTACTTC
TRBV29-1,-,TRBD1,TRBJ2-1,CSVPSDGTVKDNEQFF,TGCAGCGTCCCCAGTGACGGGACAGTGAAAGACAATGAGCAGTTCTTC
TRBV11-3,-,-,TRBJ2-1,CASGFVSRGDNEQFF,TGTGCCAGCGGCTTTGTTAGCAGAGGGGACAATGAGCAGTTCTTC
TRBV12-3/TRBV12-4,-,-,TRBJ2-7,CASGLVWDSYEQYF,TGTGCCAGCGGTTTAGTATGGGACTCCTACGAGCAGTACTTC
TRBV10-3,-,TRBD1,TRBJ1-1,CVISEDQGARRAIF,TGTGTCATCAGTGAGGATCAGGGGGCTCGGCGGGCTATCTTT
TRBV10-3,-,-,TRBJ2-3,CAISESGGQDTDTQYF,TGTGCCATCAGTGAGTCGGGTGGACAAGACACAGATACGCAGTATTTT
TRBV28,many,TRBD1,TRBJ1-4,CASSGGGGDSEKLFF,TGTGCCAGCAGTGGTGGAGGGGGCGACTCTGAAAAACTGTTTTTT
TRBV12-3/TRBV12-4,-,-,TRBJ1-5,CANSLSDGLAGRSNQPQHF,TGTGCCAACAGTCTCTCCGACGGTTTAGCGGGGCGTAGCAATCAGCCCCAGCATTTT
TRBV6-6,-,TRBD2,TRBJ2-1,CVSRSSGSVNEQFF,TGTGTCAGCAGATCTAGCGGGAGTGTTAATGAGCAGTTCTTC
TRBV4-1,many,TRBD1,TRBJ1-1,CASSHRTGGTEAFF,TGCGCCAGCAGCCACCGCACAGGGGGCACTGAAGCTTTCTTT
TRBV5-1,-,TRBD2,TRBJ2-1,CAISLPAGGDNEQFF,TGCGCCATCAGCTTACCAGCGGGAGGGGACAATGAGCAATTCTTC
TRBV12-3/TRBV12-4,-,TRBD1,TRBJ2-7,CANSQGQGATYEQYF,TGTGCTAACAGCCAGGGACAGGGCGCCACCTACGAGCAGTACTTC
TRBV4-1,few,TRBD2,TRBJ2-5,CASSQPTSWGRETQYF,TGCGCCAGCAGCCAACCGACTAGCTGGGGCCGAGAGACCCAATACTTC
TRBV6-5,-,TRBD1,TRBJ1-4,CASSYSMGLGTEPLNEKLFF,TGTGCCAGCAGTTACTCGATGGGCCTCGGGACAGAACCTCTTAATGAAAAACTGTTTTTT
TRBV11-2,-,-,TRBJ1-1,CASDLEPGAITEAFF,TGTGCCAGCGACTTAGAGCCGGGGGCGATCACTGAAGCTTTCTTT
TRBV6-2/TRBV6-3,-,-,TRBJ2-2,CASSRLGHRLSGELFF,TGTGCCAGCAGTCGCCTTGGACATAGACTAAGCGGGGAGCTGTTTTTT
TRBV5-5,-,TRBD1,TRBJ1-6,CASSDTRDRYNPPLHF,TGTGCCAGCAGCGATACCCGGGACAGGTATAATCCACCCCTCCACTTT
TRBV10-3,-,-,TRBJ1-5,CAISLDITSGSSTDKQHF,TGTGCCATCAGCCTCGACATTACTAGCGGGAGTAGCACAGATAAGCAGCATTTT
TRBV20-1,-,-,TRBJ1-2,CSARELGNNYGYTF,TGCAGTGCTAGAGAACTCGGGAATAACTATGGCTACACCTTC
TRBV11-2,-,TRBD2,TRBJ2-1,CTSSATSGSCNEQFF,TGTACCAGCAGCGCAACTAGCGGCTCCTGCAATGAGCAGTTCTTC
TRBV6-5,-,-,TRBJ1-1,CAPARHVNTEVFF,TGTGCCCCCGCACGGCATGTGAACACTGAAGTTTTCTTT
TRBV6-1,-,TRBD2,TRBJ2-1,CASSGGRAPHNEQFF,TGTGCCAGCAGTGGCGGGAGGGCCCCTCACAATGAGCAGTTCTTC
TRBV6-1,-,-,TRBJ2-3,CVSSGTRGRDMQYF,TGTGTCAGCAGTGGCACAAGGGGCCGTGATATGCAGTATTTT
TRBV4-2,many,-,TRBJ2-5,CASSLFTGTAQETQYF,TGTGCCAGCAGCCTATTCACCGGGACGGCCCAAGAGACCCAGTACTTC
TRBV11-2,-,-,TRBJ1-3,CASSARMNSGNIIYF,TGTGCCAGCAGCGCACGCATGAACTCAGGAAACATCATATATTTT
TRBV7-9,few,-,TRBJ2-5,CASRPGNQETQYF,TGTGCCAGCAGACCCGGGAACCAAGAGACCCAGTACTTC
TRBV5-1,-,TRBD2,TRBJ2-3,CAGSLGAGDGTDTQYF,TGCGCCGGCAGCTTAGGAGCGGGAGATGGCACAGATACGCAGTATTTT
TRBV20-1,-,-,TRBJ2-3,CSAQKRLGETDTHHF,TGCAGTGCCCAGAAACGGTTGGGAGAGACAGATACGCATCATTTT
TRBV6-1,-,-,TRBJ2-1,CASTGGYYEQFF,TGTGCCAGCACCGGGGGCTACTACGAGCAGTTCTTC
TRBV7-7,many,-,TRBJ1-1,CASSQQDLTEAFF,TGTGCTAGCAGCCAACAGGATCTGACTGAAGCTTTCTTT
TRBV6-5,-,TRBD1,TRBJ1-6,CASSQPGQGNPLLHF,TGTGCCAGTAGCCAACCGGGACAGGGTAATCCACTCCTCCACTTT
TRBV7-9,-,-,TRBJ2-5,CAISLSPRAPETQYF,TGTGCCATCAGCTTGTCTCCTAGGGCCCCAGAGACCCAGTACTTT
TRBV29-1,-,-,TRBJ2-1,CSAKKQGGGEQFF,TGTAGCGCCAAGAAGCAGGGGGGAGGTGAGCAGTTCTTC
TRBV28,-,-,TRBJ2-7,CASRLTSGHYEQCF,TGTGCCAGCAGGCTGACCAGCGGACACTACGAGCAGTGCTTC
TRBV10-2,-,-,TRBJ1-1,CASSNGLNTEAYF,TGTGCCAGCAGTAACGGATTGAACACAGAAGCTTACTTT
TRBV6-1,once,-,TRBJ1-5,CATASQGAAGYCNQPLHF,TGTGCCACCGCGTCTCAGGGAGCCGCGGGGTATTGCAATCAGCCCCTGCATTTT
TRBV4-2,-,TRBD2,TRBJ2-7,CASCQDSCGRAVQYF,TGTGCCAGCTGCCAAGATTCCTGCGGGAGGGCCGTGCAGTACTTC
TRBV6-2/TRBV6-3,-,-,TRBJ1-2,CVSMYTANYGYTF,TGTGTCAGCATGTACACAGCTAACTATGGCTACACCTTC
TRBV20-1,-,TRBD2,TRBJ2-2,CNALDLLAGDTGELFF,TGCAATGCTCTGGATTTACTAGCGGGAGACACCGGGGAGCTGTTTTTT
TRBV11-2,-,-,TRBJ2-2,CPSSLARGDTGEPFF,TGTCCCAGCAGCTTAGCGCGAGGGGACACCGGGGAGCCGTTTTTC
TRBV5-5,-,-,TRBJ2-7,CASSPREAGTSAYKQYF,TGTGCCAGCAGCCCAAGGGAGGCCGGGACATCCGCCTACAAGCAGTACTTT
TRBV6-6,-,-,TRBJ2-7,CAGTTRNSPYEQYF,TGTGCCGGCACCACACGGAACTCCCCCTACGAGCAGTACTTC
TRBV6-5,-,TRBD2,TRBJ2-7,CASSYPPGRNEQYF,TGTGCCAGCAGTTACCCTCCCGGGAGGAACGAACAGTACTTC
TRBV29-1,-,TRBD1,TRBJ1-5,CSATSPGGSNQLQYF,TGCAGCGCCACCTCGCCAGGGGGCAGCAATCAGCTCCAGTATTTC
TRBV5-1,many,-,TRBJ2-7,CASNDNGYEQYF,TGCGCCAGCAATGACAATGGCTACGAGCAGTACTTC
TRBV5-5,once,-,TRBJ2-3,CASSILENTDTQYF,TGTGCCAGCAGCATCTTAGAGAACACGGATACGCAGTATTTT
TRBV11-2,once,TRBD2,TRBJ2-7,CAGSPRTSGRASWEQYF,TGCGCCGGCAGCCCCCGGACTAGCGGGAGGGCATCGTGGGAGCAGTACTTC
TRBV6-2/TRBV6-3,-,-,TRBJ2-7,CASTLGSYYEQYF,TGTGCCAGCACCCTTGGGTCTTACTACGAGCAGTATTTC
TRBV10-3,-,-,TRBJ2-3,CAISESSPSTDTHYF,TGTGCCATCAGCGAATCGTCTCCCAGCACAGATACGCATTATTTT
TRBV6-1,-,-,TRBJ2-3,CASSVTGTDTQYF,TGTGCCAGCAGCGTTACAGGGACAGATACGCAGTATTTT